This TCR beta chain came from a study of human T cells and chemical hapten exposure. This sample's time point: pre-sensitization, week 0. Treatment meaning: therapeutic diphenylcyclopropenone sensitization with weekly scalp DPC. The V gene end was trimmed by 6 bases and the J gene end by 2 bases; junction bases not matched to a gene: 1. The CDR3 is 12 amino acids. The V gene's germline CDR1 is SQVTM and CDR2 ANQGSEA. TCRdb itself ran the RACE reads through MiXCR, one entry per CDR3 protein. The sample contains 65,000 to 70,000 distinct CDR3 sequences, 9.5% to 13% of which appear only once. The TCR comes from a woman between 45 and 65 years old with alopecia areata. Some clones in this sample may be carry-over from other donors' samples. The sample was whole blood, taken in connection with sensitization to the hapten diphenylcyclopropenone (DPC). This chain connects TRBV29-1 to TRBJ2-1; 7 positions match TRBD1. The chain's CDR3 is CSVQGTYNEQFF. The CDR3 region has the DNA TGCAGCGTACAGGGGACCTACAATGAGCAGTTCTTC.